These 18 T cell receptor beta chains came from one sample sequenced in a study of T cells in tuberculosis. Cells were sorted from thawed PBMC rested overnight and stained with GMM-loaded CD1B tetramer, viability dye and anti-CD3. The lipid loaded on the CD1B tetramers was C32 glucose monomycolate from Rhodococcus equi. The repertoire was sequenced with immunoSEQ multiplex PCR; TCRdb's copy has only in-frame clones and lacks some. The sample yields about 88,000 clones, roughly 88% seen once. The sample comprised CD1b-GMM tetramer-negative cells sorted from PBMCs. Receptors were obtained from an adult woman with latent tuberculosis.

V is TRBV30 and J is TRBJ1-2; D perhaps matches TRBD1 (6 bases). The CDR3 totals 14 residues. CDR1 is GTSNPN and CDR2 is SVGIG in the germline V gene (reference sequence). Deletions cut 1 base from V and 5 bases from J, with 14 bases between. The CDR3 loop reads CAWSGGQPVYGYTF. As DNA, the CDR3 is TGTGCCTGGAGTGGGGGACAACCAGTTTATGGCTACACCTTC.

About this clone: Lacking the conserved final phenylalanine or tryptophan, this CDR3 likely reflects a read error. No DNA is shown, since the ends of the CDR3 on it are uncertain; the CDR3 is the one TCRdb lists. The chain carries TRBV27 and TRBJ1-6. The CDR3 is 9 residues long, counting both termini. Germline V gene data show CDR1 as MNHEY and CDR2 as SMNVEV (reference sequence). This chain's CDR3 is CASSLSVGR.

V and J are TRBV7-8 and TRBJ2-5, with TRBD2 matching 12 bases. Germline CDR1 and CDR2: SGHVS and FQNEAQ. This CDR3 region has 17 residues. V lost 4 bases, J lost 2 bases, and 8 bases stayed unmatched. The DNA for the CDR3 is TGTGCCAGCAGCTCACCCCGGACTAGCGGGGAGCAAGAGACCCAGTACTTC. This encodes CASSSPRTSGEQETQYF.

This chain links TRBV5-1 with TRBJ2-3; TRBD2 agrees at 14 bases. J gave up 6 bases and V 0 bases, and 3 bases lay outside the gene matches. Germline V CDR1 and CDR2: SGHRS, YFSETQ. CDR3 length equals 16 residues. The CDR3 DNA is TGCGCCAGCAGCTTGGGACTAGCGGGGGGGGTGGATACGCAGTATTTT. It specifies CASSLGLAGGVDTQYF.

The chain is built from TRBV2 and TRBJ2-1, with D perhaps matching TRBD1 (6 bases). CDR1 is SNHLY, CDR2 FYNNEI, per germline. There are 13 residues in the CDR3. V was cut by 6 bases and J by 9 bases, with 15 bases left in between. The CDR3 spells CASRAQGRAEQFF. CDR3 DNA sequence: TGTGCCAGCAGGGCCCAGGGGCGTGCTGAGCAGTTCTTC.

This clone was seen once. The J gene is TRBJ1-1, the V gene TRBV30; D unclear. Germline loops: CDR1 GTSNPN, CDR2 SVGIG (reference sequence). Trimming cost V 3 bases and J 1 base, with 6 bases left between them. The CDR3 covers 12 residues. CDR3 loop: CAWSRENTEAFF. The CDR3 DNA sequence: TGTGCCTGGAGCCGGGAGAACACTGAAGCTTTCTTT.

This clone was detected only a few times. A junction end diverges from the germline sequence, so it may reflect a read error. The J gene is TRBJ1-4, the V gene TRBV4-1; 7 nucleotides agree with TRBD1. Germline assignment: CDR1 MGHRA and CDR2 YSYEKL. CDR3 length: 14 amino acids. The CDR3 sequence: CASSQDLDQGGRLF. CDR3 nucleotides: TGCGCCAGCAGCCAGGACCTAGACCAGGGGGGCCGTCTTTTT.

CDR3 bases: TGTGCCAGCAGCTTAGCTACCAATGAGCAGTTCTTC. As protein: CASSLATNEQFF. The chain links TRBV11-3 to TRBJ2-1; D is uncertain. Germline lookup yields CDR1 SGHNT and CDR2 YENEEA. The CDR3 loop spans 12 amino acids. The V end was cut by 1 base, the J end by 6 bases, with 4 bases between. Drawing the rest from reference TRBV11-3 and TRBJ2-1, the complete variable domain is EAGVVQSPRYKIIEKKQPVAFWCNPISGHNTLYWYLQNLGQGPELLIRYENEEAVDDSQLPKDRFSAERLKGVDSTLKIQPAELGDSAVYLCASSLATNEQFFGPGTRLTVL.

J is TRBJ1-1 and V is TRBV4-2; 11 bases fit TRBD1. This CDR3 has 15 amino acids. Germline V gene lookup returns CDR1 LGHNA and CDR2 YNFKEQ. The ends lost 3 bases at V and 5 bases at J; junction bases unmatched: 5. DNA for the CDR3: TGTGCCAGCAGCCACCGGGACAGGGGGATGACTGAAGCTTTCTTT. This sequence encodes CASSHRDRGMTEAFF.

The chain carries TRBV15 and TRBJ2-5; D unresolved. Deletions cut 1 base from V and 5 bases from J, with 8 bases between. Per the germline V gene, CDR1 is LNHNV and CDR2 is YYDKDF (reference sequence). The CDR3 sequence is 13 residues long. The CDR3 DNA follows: TGTGCCACCAGCAGAGGGCCGGAGGAGACCCAGTACTTC. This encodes CATSRGPEETQYF.

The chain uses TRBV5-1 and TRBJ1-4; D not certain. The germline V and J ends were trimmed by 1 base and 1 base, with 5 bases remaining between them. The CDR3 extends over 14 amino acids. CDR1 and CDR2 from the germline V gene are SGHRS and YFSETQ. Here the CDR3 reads CASSLSVTNEKLFF. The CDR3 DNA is TGCGCCAGCAGCTTGTCAGTAACTAATGAAAAACTGTTTTTT.

CDR3 coding DNA: TGTGCCAGCAATGGTAGGGCGGGGTCGTGGGTGACCCAGTACTTC. Its protein is CASNGRAGSWVTQYF. The chain joins TRBV2 to TRBJ2-5; D possibly corresponds to TRBD2 (6 bases). This CDR3 region has 15 residues. V was shortened by 7 bases and J by 7 bases, with 22 bases between the two germline ends. CDR1 and CDR2 from the germline V gene are SNHLY and FYNNEI. The full variable domain, with the rest looked up from reference TRBV2 and TRBJ2-5, is EPEVTQTPSHQVTQMGQEVILRCVPISNHLYFYWYRQILGQKVEFLVSFYNNEISEKSEIFDDQFSVERPDGSNFTLKIRSTKLEDSAMYFCASNGRAGSWVTQYFGPGTRLLVL.

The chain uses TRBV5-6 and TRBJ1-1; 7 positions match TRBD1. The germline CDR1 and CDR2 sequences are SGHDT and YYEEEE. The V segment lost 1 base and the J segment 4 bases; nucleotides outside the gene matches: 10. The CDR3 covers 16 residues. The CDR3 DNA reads TGTGCCAGCAGCTTGAGTGGCGTGAGGGGGCCCACTGAAGCTTTCTTT. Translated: CASSLSGVRGPTEAFF.

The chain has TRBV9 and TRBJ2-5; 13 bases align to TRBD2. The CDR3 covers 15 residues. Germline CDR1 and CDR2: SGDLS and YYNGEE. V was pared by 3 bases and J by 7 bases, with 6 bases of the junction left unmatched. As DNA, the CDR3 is TGTGCCAGCAGCGCCCCCGGGACTAGCGGGGCGACCCAGTACTTC. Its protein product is CASSAPGTSGATQYF.

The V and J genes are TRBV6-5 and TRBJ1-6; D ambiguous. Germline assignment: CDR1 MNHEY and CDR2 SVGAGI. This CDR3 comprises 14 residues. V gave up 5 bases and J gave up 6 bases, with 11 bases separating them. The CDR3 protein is CASSEVAVNSPLHF. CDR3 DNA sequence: TGTGCCAGCAGTGAAGTGGCAGTTAATTCACCCCTCCACTTT.

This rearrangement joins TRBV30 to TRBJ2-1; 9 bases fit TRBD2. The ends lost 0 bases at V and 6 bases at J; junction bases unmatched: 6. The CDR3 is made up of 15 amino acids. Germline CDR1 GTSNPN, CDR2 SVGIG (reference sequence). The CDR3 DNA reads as TGTGCCTGGAGTGTACTGGGGCGGGGGGGCAATGAGCAGTTCTTC. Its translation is CAWSVLGRGGNEQFF. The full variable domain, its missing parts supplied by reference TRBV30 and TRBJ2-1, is SQTIHQWPATLVQPVGSPLSLECTVEGTSNPNLYWYRQAAGRGLQLLFYSVGIGQISSEVPQNLSASRPQDRQFILSSKKLLLSDSGFYLCAWSVLGRGGNEQFFGPGTRLTVL.

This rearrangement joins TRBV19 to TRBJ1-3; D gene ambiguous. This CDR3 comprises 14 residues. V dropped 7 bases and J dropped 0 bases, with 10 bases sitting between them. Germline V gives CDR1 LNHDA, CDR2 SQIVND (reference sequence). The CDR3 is CASKITASGNTIYF. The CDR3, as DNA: TGTGCCAGTAAGATTACAGCCTCTGGAAACACCATATATTTT.

The CDR3: CASSVEASGGTNTGELFF. The CDR3 DNA follows: TGTGCCAGCAGCGTAGAAGCTAGCGGGGGGACGAACACCGGGGAGCTGTTTTTT. The V and J genes are TRBV9 and TRBJ2-2; 11 bases map to TRBD2. Germline assignment: CDR1 SGDLS and CDR2 YYNGEE. Unmatched junction bases numbered 4, after V lost 0 bases and J lost 0 bases. This CDR3 comprises 18 residues.